Shown below are 27 T cell receptor beta chains from a single sample sequenced in a study of control samples from healthy donors and cancer patients. Assay used: immunoSEQ multiplex PCR; TCRdb lists only in-frame clones, some missing. Of about 47,000 clones detected, roughly 80% appear once; the ten largest clones hold around 10%. The sample was blood. All receptors come from a man between 65 and 85 years old in good health.

This chain uses TRBV7-2 with TRBJ2-7; 7 bases match TRBD2. The germline V gene encodes CDR1 SGHTA and CDR2 FQGNSA. The CDR3 loop spans 14 amino acids. V shed 4 bases and J 1 base; nucleotides not matched to a gene: 4. CDR3 in amino acids: CASSSQAGSYEQYF. Written as DNA, the CDR3 is TGTGCCAGCAGCTCCCAAGCGGGATCCTACGAGCAGTACTTC.

CDR3 residues: CASSQDPRPGSYNEQFF. The CDR3 DNA follows: TGCGCCAGCAGCCAAGACCCCAGGCCGGGCTCCTACAATGAGCAGTTCTTC. The V gene is TRBV4-1, the J gene TRBJ2-1; no clear D gene. Trimming cost V 0 bases and J 0 bases, with 12 bases left between them. From germline, CDR1 is MGHRA and CDR2 YSYEKL. The CDR3 consists of 17 residues.

The chain uses TRBV29-1 and TRBJ2-2, with D uncertain. From germline, CDR1 is SQVTM and CDR2 ANQGSEA. The CDR3 has 11 amino acids. Trimming took off 5 bases at V and 7 bases at J, with 8 bases between the two ends. CDR3 loop: CSVTILGELFF. For the CDR3, the DNA is TGCAGCGTTACAATCCTCGGGGAGCTGTTTTTT.

The chain is built from TRBV18 and TRBJ1-2; tentative D call: TRBD1 (6 bases). The CDR3 consists of 18 residues. Germline V CDR1 and CDR2: KGHSH, LQKENI. The germline V and J ends were trimmed by 0 bases and 7 bases, with 24 bases remaining between them. CDR3 region: CASSPPRGVGRIISGYTF. The CDR3 bases are TGTGCCAGCTCACCACCGAGGGGGGTGGGACGGATCATCTCTGGCTACACCTTC.

This chain uses TRBV29-1 with TRBJ1-1; D call uncertain. The CDR3 length is 13 residues. Per germline, CDR1 SQVTM and CDR2 ANQGSEA. V shed 4 bases and J shed 0 bases, with 9 bases lying between them. The CDR3: CSVVGQLNTEAFF. The CDR3 nucleotides are TGCAGCGTTGTAGGGCAGTTGAACACTGAAGCTTTCTTT.

The J gene is TRBJ2-1, the V gene TRBV5-1; D perhaps matches TRBD1 (6 bases). V was pared by 3 bases and J by 1 base, with 14 bases between. CDR1 is SGHRS, CDR2 YFSETQ, per germline. The CDR3 length is 16 residues. CDR3 coding DNA: TGCGCCAGCAGCTCCTTGCAGGGGAAATCCTACAATGAGCAGTTCTTC. This translates into CASSSLQGKSYNEQFF. Using reference TRBV5-1 and TRBJ2-1 for the parts outside the CDR3, the full variable domain is KAGVTQTPRYLIKTRGQQVTLSCSPISGHRSVSWYQQTPGQGLQFLFEYFSETQRNKGNFPGRFSGRQFSNSRSEMNVSTLELGDSALYLCASSSLQGKSYNEQFFGPGTRLTVL.

The V call is TRBV19, the J call TRBJ1-2; unclear D gene. V lost 6 bases, J lost 2 bases, and 10 bases lay in between. From germline, CDR1 is LNHDA and CDR2 SQIVND (reference sequence). The CDR3 length is 13 residues. CDR3 coding DNA: TGTGCCAGTAGCCCGGACGAGAACTATGGCTACACCTTC. Its protein product is CASSPDENYGYTF.

The chain links TRBV28 to TRBJ2-1, with no clear D. Trimming took 1 base from V and 6 from J, leaving 7 bases between them. The CDR3 runs to 13 residues. Germline V gives CDR1 MDHEN, CDR2 SYDVKM. The CDR3 sequence is CASSLSAGNEQFF. In nucleotides, the CDR3 is TGTGCCAGCAGTTTATCGGCAGGCAATGAGCAGTTCTTC.

The chain couples TRBV11-2 to TRBJ2-5; 7 bases are shared with TRBD2. V lost 5 bases and J lost 5; bases outside the gene matches: 8. This CDR3 contains 14 residues. Germline V gives CDR1 SGHAT, CDR2 FQNNGV. The CDR3 region has the DNA TGTGCCAGCAGCCCCAGCGGGGCCGGGGAGACCCAGTACTTC. Its translation is CASSPSGAGETQYF.

CDR3 residues: CASSYSTSTDTQYF. The CDR3 DNA sequence: TGTGCCAGCAGTTACTCGACTAGCACAGATACGCAGTATTTT. V usage is TRBV6-5 and J usage is TRBJ2-3; D unclear. The germline V gene encodes CDR1 MNHEY and CDR2 SVGAGI. The CDR3 is 14 amino acids. V gave up 0 bases and J gave up 0 bases, with 4 bases separating them.

V usage is TRBV11-3 and J usage is TRBJ2-1; possible D gene TRBD2, 6 bases. Germline assignment: CDR1 SGHNT and CDR2 YENEEA. The V end was cut by 5 bases, the J end by 5 bases, with 19 bases between. This CDR3 spans 16 amino acids. CDR3 coding DNA: TGTGCCAGCAGCGGTGGCGGGACCGACATAGACAATGAGCAGTTCTTC. Translation: CASSGGGTDIDNEQFF.

The chain recombines TRBV5-4 with TRBJ1-3, with D possibly being TRBD1 (6 bases). V was cut by 3 bases and J by 8 bases, with 18 bases left in between. The CDR3 extends over 15 amino acids. CDR1 is SGHNT and CDR2 is YYREEE in the germline V gene (reference sequence). The CDR3 loop is CASSYRAAGGDTIYF. CDR3 bases: TGTGCCAGCAGCTACCGGGCGGCGGGGGGCGACACCATATATTTT.

The chain uses TRBV5-8 and TRBJ1-5; 7 bases match TRBD1. Trimming removed 4 bases from V and 1 base from J; junction bases left unmatched: 8. The CDR3 has 16 residues. Germline V gives CDR1 SGHTS, CDR2 YDEGEE. In DNA, the CDR3 is TGTGCCAGCAGCCCTCGACAGGGTCAAAGCAATCAGCCCCAGCATTTT. Protein product: CASSPRQGQSNQPQHF.

This clone has only one observation. CDR3 region: CASSPLQLAGGPDTQYF. Written as DNA, the CDR3 is TGTGCCAGCAGTCCCCTCCAACTAGCGGGGGGCCCAGATACGCAGTATTTT. J is TRBJ2-3 and V is TRBV27, with 12 bases matching TRBD2. V lost 5 bases and J lost 4; bases outside the gene matches: 10. This CDR3 has 17 amino acids. Per the germline V gene, CDR1 is MNHEY and CDR2 is SMNVEV (reference sequence).

The rearrangement links TRBV6-5 to TRBJ2-7, with a tentative D call TRBD2 (6 bases). Looked up from germline, CDR1 is MNHEY and CDR2 is SVGAGI. Trimming took 6 bases from V and 1 from J, leaving 10 bases between them. CDR3 size: 13 residues. The CDR3 protein is CASREEGSYEQYF. The CDR3, as DNA: TGTGCCAGCAGAGAGGAGGGTTCCTACGAGCAGTACTTC.

To note about this clone: In the same sample, other DNA sequences code for this CDR3. This chain links TRBV5-1 with TRBJ2-1; D unresolved. With 0 bases removed from V and 8 bases from J, the gap between germline ends came to 12 bases. This CDR3 comprises 14 residues. Germline loops: CDR1 SGHRS, CDR2 YFSETQ. The CDR3 loop reads CASSLVATSDEQFF. The CDR3 coding sequence is TGCGCCAGCAGCTTGGTCGCGACTTCGGATGAGCAGTTCTTC.

V gene TRBV2 combines with J gene TRBJ1-3; maybe TRBD1 (6 bases). The CDR3 has 17 residues. CDR1 is SNHLY and CDR2 is FYNNEI in the germline V gene. Trimming stripped 6 bases from V and 0 bases from J, with 18 bases between. This chain's CDR3 is CASRASNRALSGNTIYF. Written as DNA, the CDR3 is TGTGCCAGCAGGGCTAGTAACAGGGCCCTCTCTGGAAACACCATATATTTT. The whole variable domain, remainder taken from reference TRBV2 and TRBJ1-3, is EPEVTQTPSHQVTQMGQEVILRCVPISNHLYFYWYRQILGQKVEFLVSFYNNEISEKSEIFDDQFSVERPDGSNFTLKIRSTKLEDSAMYFCASRASNRALSGNTIYFGEGSWLTVV.

This clone was detected only once. This chain connects TRBV7-7 to TRBJ2-2, with a possible D match to TRBD1 (6 bases). The CDR3 runs to 15 residues. The V and J ends lost 0 bases and 3 bases respectively, with 8 bases between them. Germline V gene lookup returns CDR1 SSHAT and CDR2 FNYEAQ (reference sequence). This CDR3 is CASSLAGAYTGELFF. The CDR3 nucleotides are TGTGCCAGCAGCTTAGCGGGGGCTTACACCGGGGAGCTGTTTTTT.

The rearrangement links TRBV28 to TRBJ2-1; 10 bases agree with TRBD2. J lost 7 bases, V lost 6 bases, and 12 bases had no gene match. The CDR3 has 16 residues. Germline CDR1 and CDR2: MDHEN and SYDVKM. The CDR3, as DNA: TGTGCCAGCAGCAAACCGGGACTAGCGCGGAAAAATGAGCAGTTCTTC. This encodes CASSKPGLARKNEQFF.

The rearrangement joins TRBV29-1 to TRBJ1-6, with no clear D. Trimming left V 4 bases short and J 3 bases short, with 4 bases between. Germline CDR1 and CDR2: SQVTM and ANQGSEA. This CDR3 contains 12 residues. CDR3 bases: TGCAGCGTTGGAGACTATAATTCACCCCTCCACTTT. This sequence encodes CSVGDYNSPLHF.

In its sample, this clone is medium-sized. V is TRBV5-1 and J is TRBJ1-5; D might be TRBD1 (5 bases). The germline V gene has CDR1 SGHRS and CDR2 YFSETQ. The CDR3 is 17 amino acids. The V end lost 4 bases, the J end lost 2 bases, and 19 bases lay between the germline ends. DNA for the CDR3: TGCGCCAGCAGCCCCGGTACAGGTAGCCCGGGCAATCAGCCCCAGCATTTT. Translated: CASSPGTGSPGNQPQHF. Supplemented by reference TRBV5-1 and TRBJ1-5, the full variable domain reads KAGVTQTPRYLIKTRGQQVTLSCSPISGHRSVSWYQQTPGQGLQFLFEYFSETQRNKGNFPGRFSGRQFSNSRSEMNVSTLELGDSALYLCASSPGTGSPGNQPQHFGDGTRLSIL.

The V gene is TRBV5-5, the J gene TRBJ1-5; 10 nucleotides line up with TRBD1. V dropped 1 base and J dropped 2; count of bases not matched to a gene: 9. CDR1 SGHKS and CDR2 YYEKEE come from the germline V gene (reference sequence). CDR3 size: 18 residues. CDR3 in amino acids: CASSLFPRGTGGNQPQHF. In DNA, the CDR3 is TGTGCCAGCAGCTTGTTTCCCCGTGGGACAGGGGGCAATCAGCCCCAGCATTTT.

The chain uses TRBV24-1 and TRBJ2-7; 7 bases line up with TRBD1. This CDR3 region has 14 residues. Germline V CDR1 and CDR2: KGHDR, SFDVKD. The ends lost 4 bases at V and 3 bases at J; junction bases unmatched: 5. CDR3 nucleotides: TGTGCCACCAGTGACGAGACAGGGAACTACGAGCAGTACTTC. This sequence encodes CATSDETGNYEQYF.

The rearrangement links TRBV18 to TRBJ2-5; D is tentatively TRBD1 or TRBD2 (5 bases each). This CDR3 spans 14 amino acids. Looked up from germline, CDR1 is KGHSH and CDR2 is LQKENI. V lost 3 bases to trimming and J lost 5 bases, with 13 bases between them. Here the CDR3 DNA reads TGTGCCAGCTCACCGGGGAGCAGGGTGGAGACCCAGTACTTC. It specifies CASSPGSRVETQYF.

The chain links TRBV5-4 to TRBJ2-3; 9 nucleotides agree with TRBD2. CDR3 size: 18 residues. Germline V gene lookup returns CDR1 SGHNT and CDR2 YYREEE (reference sequence). The V gene end was trimmed by 4 bases and the J gene end by 5 bases; junction bases not matched to a gene: 17. The CDR3 nucleotides are TGTGCCAGCAGCCGCGGGGGGGCGGGAGGTCGAGGCGAAGATACGCAGTATTTT. This gives the protein CASSRGGAGGRGEDTQYF.

The count of this clone is one. The rearrangement joins TRBV7-9 to TRBJ2-3, with 8 bases fitting TRBD2. After removal of 5 bases from V and 5 bases from J, the junction contained 15 bases not matched to a gene. Per germline, CDR1 SEHNR and CDR2 FQNEAQ (reference sequence). This CDR3 has 17 residues. This chain's CDR3 is CASSPLGSSGKLDTQYF. In DNA, the CDR3 is TGTGCCAGCAGCCCGTTAGGAAGTAGCGGGAAACTAGATACGCAGTATTTT.

This clone has a single count. The J gene is TRBJ2-2, the V gene TRBV5-4; 7 bases match TRBD2. V shed 0 bases and J 6 bases; nucleotides not matched to a gene: 8. Germline V gives CDR1 SGHNT, CDR2 YYREEE (reference sequence). This CDR3 comprises 16 residues. For the CDR3, the DNA is TGTGCCAGCAGCTTGGTTGGCGGGAGTTCAGCCGGGGAGCTGTTTTTT. Its protein product is CASSLVGGSSAGELFF. Full variable domain (rest looked up from reference TRBV5-4 and TRBJ2-2): ETGVTQSPTHLIKTRGQQVTLRCSSQSGHNTVSWYQQALGQGPQFIFQYYREEENGRGNFPPRFSGLQFPNYSSELNVNALELDDSALYLCASSLVGGSSAGELFFGEGSRLTVL.